The 18 T cell receptor beta chains below come from one sample, sequenced in a study of T cell repertoires in cytomegalovirus infection. From the reads, TCRdb called clonotypes with MiXCR, one entry per CDR3 protein. The table shows roughly 230,000 distinct CDR3 sequences, with over 20% occurring only once. The sample was CD8+ T cells from PBMCs. Receptors were obtained from a human donor in good health (CMV status not recorded). Some clones in this sample may be carry-over from other donors' samples.

This clonotype was counted between two and nine times. This chain uses TRBV2 with TRBJ2-7, with unresolved D. The germline CDR1 and CDR2 sequences are SNHLY and FYNNEI. Trimming took off 1 base at V and 6 bases at J, with 13 bases between the two ends. CDR3 length equals 14 residues. CDR3 DNA sequence: TGTGCCAGCAGTGAAGGTTTAGATCGCCTCGAGCAGTACTTC. This encodes CASSEGLDRLEQYF.

The chain couples TRBV7-9 to TRBJ1-3; D gene uncertain. Per germline, CDR1 SEHNR and CDR2 FQNEAQ (reference sequence). The CDR3 length is 16 residues. V was pared by 1 base and J by 0 bases, with 10 bases between. The CDR3 coding sequence is TGTGCCAGCAGCTTAGTCCCCCAATCCTCTGGAAACACCATATATTTT. Amino acid sequence: CASSLVPQSSGNTIYF.

V is TRBV9 and J is TRBJ1-5; D remains unclear. From germline, CDR1 is SGDLS and CDR2 YYNGEE. The CDR3 has 14 residues. Trimming took off 2 bases at V and 2 bases at J, with 8 bases between the two ends. CDR3 sequence: CASSVGVGNQPQHF. The DNA for the CDR3 is TGTGCCAGCAGCGTTGGGGTGGGCAATCAGCCCCAGCATTTT.

The rearrangement uses TRBV28 and TRBJ2-7, with 8 bases fitting TRBD1. There are 13 residues in the CDR3. Germline-derived CDR1 and CDR2 are MDHEN and SYDVKM. The ends lost 8 bases at V and 5 bases at J; junction bases unmatched: 8. CDR3 region: CASLEDRANEQYF. For the CDR3, the DNA is TGTGCCAGCCTTGAGGACAGGGCCAACGAGCAGTACTTC.

The chain recombines TRBV4-1 with TRBJ1-1; D call uncertain. V was trimmed by 4 bases and J by 0 bases, leaving 15 bases between them. The CDR3 has 16 amino acids. Germline CDR1 is MGHRA and CDR2 is YSYEKL. CDR3 coding DNA: TGCGCCAGCAGCCTAAGAGGAGAGGTTATGAACACTGAAGCTTTCTTT. Translation: CASSLRGEVMNTEAFF.

This chain uses TRBV20-1 with TRBJ2-1, with D unclear. V was pared by 0 bases and J by 10 bases, with 10 bases between. The length of the CDR3 is 12 residues. The germline V gene has CDR1 DFQATT and CDR2 SNEGSKA (reference sequence). Here the CDR3 DNA reads TGCAGTGCTAGAGAGACTGGGAACGAGCAGTTCTTC. It yields the protein CSARETGNEQFF.

This sequence joins TRBV24-1 and TRBJ2-6, with D possibly being TRBD1 (6 bases). V shed 4 bases and J shed 0 bases, with 12 bases lying between them. Per the germline V gene, CDR1 is KGHDR and CDR2 is SFDVKD. This CDR3 is built from 17 residues. The CDR3 bases are TGTGCCACCAGTGAAGGGACACCACTCTCTGGGGCCAACGTCCTGACTTTC. It specifies CATSEGTPLSGANVLTF.

In this sample, this clonotype turned up many times. This chain uses TRBV7-9 with TRBJ2-1; 9 nucleotides match TRBD2. CDR1 and CDR2 from the germline V gene are SEHNR and FQNEAQ (reference sequence). The CDR3 runs to 15 residues. J lost 4 bases, V lost 5 bases, and 6 bases had no gene match. CDR3 DNA: TGTGCCAGCAGCCCAGAGACTAGCGGATACAATGAGCAGTTCTTC. Encoded protein: CASSPETSGYNEQFF.

This clonotype occurred a few times. This chain connects TRBV12-3 or TRBV12-4 to TRBJ2-2; 9 bases match TRBD1. The CDR3 runs to 15 residues. J gave up 3 bases and V 5 bases, and 4 bases lay outside the gene matches. The CDR3 DNA follows: TGTGCCAGCAGTAGGGACAGGGTGGACACCGGGGAGCTGTTTTTT. This gives the protein CASSRDRVDTGELFF.

This clonotype was recorded at least ten times. J is TRBJ2-1 and V is TRBV7-6; 10 nucleotides align to TRBD2. Germline assignment: CDR1 SGHVS and CDR2 FNYEAQ. J was trimmed by 4 bases and V by 2 bases; bases with no gene match: 8. CDR3 length: 17 residues. The CDR3 DNA is TGTGCCAGCAGCTTACCACGAGCGGGGGGGGAATACAATGAGCAGTTCTTC. It encodes CASSLPRAGGEYNEQFF.

This clonotype was detected only a few times. The chain is built from TRBV19 and TRBJ2-2; perhaps TRBD2 as D (5 bases). Per germline, CDR1 LNHDA and CDR2 SQIVND (reference sequence). The CDR3 is 13 residues long. V gave up 4 bases and J gave up 6 bases, with 9 bases separating them. In nucleotides, the CDR3 is TGTGCCAGTAGTAGCTGGGGAGCCGGGGAGCTGTTTTTT. As protein: CASSSWGAGELFF.

At least ten counts were recorded for this clonotype. The gene calls are TRBV7-8 and TRBJ2-7; D may match TRBD1 or TRBD2 (5 bases each). The CDR3 extends over 15 amino acids. The V and J ends lost 1 base and 3 bases respectively, with 13 bases between them. Germline V CDR1 and CDR2: SGHVS, FQNEAQ. CDR3 in DNA: TGTGCCAGCAGCTTAGGAGGGACGACGTACTACGAGCAGTACTTC. Translation: CASSLGGTTYYEQYF.

The CDR3, as DNA: TGTGCCAGCAGCTTAGGCCTCCGGGAGGAAGCTTTCTTT. Amino acids: CASSLGLREEAFF. The chain joins TRBV13 to TRBJ1-1; unclear D gene. V lost 0 bases, J lost 8 bases, and 10 bases lay in between. CDR1 and CDR2 from the germline V gene are PRHDT and FYEKMQ (reference sequence). The CDR3 contains 13 residues.

This clonotype has just a few counts. Compared with germline, one end of the junction differs, possibly owing to a read error. The rearrangement joins TRBV20-1 to TRBJ1-2; TRBD1 aligns across 9 bases. The CDR3 runs 12 residues. Germline V gene data show CDR1 as DFQATT and CDR2 as SNEGSKA (reference sequence). Here the CDR3 reads CSARGLKDRGHF. The CDR3 DNA is TGCAGTGCTAGAGGGCTGAAGGACAGGGGACACTTC.

This clonotype was counted a few times. The chain joins TRBV29-1 to TRBJ2-1; D might be TRBD1 (6 bases). This CDR3 comprises 16 residues. Germline-derived CDR1 and CDR2 are SQVTM and ANQGSEA. Trimming removed 3 bases from V and 3 bases from J, with 18 bases in between. CDR3 in amino acids: CSVEPGRPGDYNEQFF. The CDR3 coding sequence is TGCAGCGTTGAGCCAGGGCGGCCAGGGGACTACAATGAGCAGTTCTTC.

The chain has TRBV28 and TRBJ2-7; D gene unclear. Germline loops: CDR1 MDHEN, CDR2 SYDVKM. The CDR3 is made up of 14 amino acids. V was shortened by 5 bases and J by 3 bases, with 14 bases between the two germline ends. In nucleotides, the CDR3 is TGTGCCAGCAGTCCCCGGGCCGCCGTCTACGAGCAGTACTTC. Translation gives CASSPRAAVYEQYF.

The rearrangement joins TRBV2 to TRBJ1-6; D call uncertain. The CDR3 consists of 16 residues. Germline CDR1 SNHLY, CDR2 FYNNEI. V dropped 3 bases and J dropped 6 bases, with 15 bases sitting between them. For the CDR3, the DNA is TGTGCCAGCAGTGATCCTGACCTAGTCGCTAATTCACCCCTCCACTTT. This translates into CASSDPDLVANSPLHF.

Only a few counts were recorded for this clonotype. This sequence joins TRBV20-1 and TRBJ2-3; 7 positions match TRBD2. CDR1 is DFQATT and CDR2 is SNEGSKA in the germline V gene (reference sequence). The CDR3 runs to 14 residues. The J segment lost 3 bases and the V segment lost 6 bases, leaving 9 bases of the junction unmatched. The CDR3 here is CSAATSSWTDTQYF. The CDR3 DNA sequence: TGCAGTGCCGCGACTAGCAGTTGGACAGATACGCAGTATTTT.